One sample yielded the 19 T cell receptor beta chains listed below, sequenced in a study of shared clonotypes between healthy human individuals. TCRdb keeps only in-frame clones here, not all; method: immunoSEQ multiplex PCR. The table lists just over 2,000,000 clones, 90% to 95% of them singletons. Input material: naive CD4+ T cells sorted from blood. Specified subset: CD45RA+ positively selected. These TCRs come from a man aged 18 to 35 in good health.

This chain uses TRBV18 with TRBJ2-5; the D gene is possibly TRBD1 (6 bases). The germline gives CDR1 KGHSH, CDR2 LQKENI. The ends were cut back, 2 bases at V and 3 bases at J, with 13 bases in the middle. The CDR3 runs 15 residues. DNA of the CDR3: TGTGCCAGCTCACCATATACAGGGTACAAAGAGACCCAGTACTTC. Translation: CASSPYTGYKETQYF.

This chain uses TRBV9 with TRBJ2-3; D gene ambiguous. V was pared by 0 bases and J by 2 bases, with 10 bases between. Germline V gene lookup returns CDR1 SGDLS and CDR2 YYNGEE. This CDR3 comprises 15 residues. The CDR3 region has the DNA TGTGCCAGCAGCGTAGGGGTGGCTTTCACAGATACGCAGTATTTT. Protein: CASSVGVAFTDTQYF. The full variable domain, completed using reference TRBV9 and TRBJ2-3, is DSGVTQTPKHLITATGQRVTLRCSPRSGDLSVYWYQQSLDQGLQFLIQYYNGEERAKGNILERFSAQQFPDLHSELNLSSLELGDSALYFCASSVGVAFTDTQYFGPGTRLTVL.

V and J are TRBV4-3 and TRBJ2-7, with TRBD2 identical over 15 bases. Looked up from germline, CDR1 is LGHNA and CDR2 is YSLEER. The CDR3 loop spans 16 amino acids. The V gene end was trimmed by 0 bases and the J gene end by 4 bases; junction bases not matched to a gene: 1. The CDR3 protein is CASSQDGTSGRYEQYF. Written as DNA, the CDR3 is TGCGCCAGCAGCCAAGACGGGACTAGCGGGAGGTACGAGCAGTACTTC.

The gene calls are TRBV5-1 and TRBJ2-1, with 8 positions matching TRBD1. The CDR3 runs 15 residues. The germline gives CDR1 SGHRS, CDR2 YFSETQ. V trimming: 6 bases; J trimming: 7 bases; junction bases outside the gene matches: 12. CDR3 amino acids: CASTGQGNRGNEQFF. DNA for the CDR3: TGCGCCAGCACAGGACAGGGAAATAGAGGGAATGAGCAGTTCTTC. The full variable domain, rest sourced from reference TRBV5-1 and TRBJ2-1, is KAGVTQTPRYLIKTRGQQVTLSCSPISGHRSVSWYQQTPGQGLQFLFEYFSETQRNKGNFPGRFSGRQFSNSRSEMNVSTLELGDSALYLCASTGQGNRGNEQFFGPGTRLTVL.

This chain connects TRBV27 to TRBJ2-7; 9 bases are shared with TRBD1. The CDR3 has 15 residues. Trimming cost V 3 bases and J 6 bases; bases outside gene matches: 9. The germline gives CDR1 MNHEY, CDR2 SMNVEV (reference sequence). The CDR3 DNA follows: TGTGCCAGCAGTTTCACGGGACAGGGATTATCCGAGCAGTACTTC. Amino acids: CASSFTGQGLSEQYF.

CDR3 residues: CASSLPGNRPEAFF. CDR3 nucleotides: TGTGCCAGCAGTTTGCCAGGGAACCGTCCTGAAGCTTTCTTT. The chain employs TRBV28 and TRBJ1-1; TRBD1 is a possible D gene (5 bases). CDR1 and CDR2 (germline): MDHEN, SYDVKM. The germline V and J ends were trimmed by 3 bases and 6 bases, with 14 bases remaining between them. CDR3 length equals 14 residues.

The CDR3 loop is CASSIARPNNQPQHF. The CDR3 DNA sequence: TGTGCCAGTAGTATCGCCAGGCCTAATAATCAGCCCCAGCATTTT. The chain is built from TRBV19 and TRBJ1-5; unclear D gene. The CDR3 sequence is 15 residues long. V lost 3 bases and J lost 4, with 13 bases in between. Germline loops: CDR1 LNHDA, CDR2 SQIVND (reference sequence).

This clone was observed a single time. The rearrangement links TRBV7-2 to TRBJ2-7; D ambiguous. Germline CDR1 is SGHTA and CDR2 is FQGNSA. Trimming removed 0 bases from V and 6 bases from J, with 9 bases in between. This CDR3 contains 13 residues. The CDR3 DNA is TGTGCCAGCAGCTTAGCTATGGCTCCCGAGCAGTACTTC. It yields the protein CASSLAMAPEQYF. Filled out from reference TRBV7-2 and TRBJ2-7, the complete variable domain reads GAGVSQSPSNKVTEKGKDVELRCDPISGHTALYWYRQSLGQGLEFLIYFQGNSAPDKSGLPSDRFSAERTGGSVSTLTIQRTQQEDSAVYLCASSLAMAPEQYFGPGTRLTVT.

This chain uses TRBV4-1 with TRBJ2-7; 7 bases match TRBD1. The CDR3 spans 16 residues. Per the germline V gene, CDR1 is MGHRA and CDR2 is YSYEKL. Trimming removed 1 base from V and 0 bases from J; junction bases left unmatched: 6. The CDR3 region has the DNA TGCGCCAGCAGCCAAGGAAGGGGACAGAGCTCCTACGAGCAGTACTTC. Encoded protein: CASSQGRGQSSYEQYF.

The chain employs TRBV19 and TRBJ2-5, with TRBD1 as a possible D gene (5 bases). Germline CDR1 is LNHDA and CDR2 is SQIVND (reference sequence). This CDR3 is built from 15 residues. Deletions cut 3 bases from V and 4 bases from J, with 15 bases between. The CDR3 loop reads CASSMETALRETQYF. The CDR3 bases are TGTGCCAGTAGTATGGAGACAGCCTTGCGAGAGACCCAGTACTTC.

The chain links TRBV5-1 to TRBJ2-3; D ambiguous. The V end lost 4 bases, the J end lost 1 base, and 10 bases lay between the germline ends. The CDR3 extends over 14 amino acids. The germline CDR1 and CDR2 sequences are SGHRS and YFSETQ. The CDR3 DNA sequence: TGCGCCAGCAGCCAACTAAGAGGCACAGATACGCAGTATTTT. This encodes CASSQLRGTDTQYF.

The chain combines TRBV10-3 with TRBJ2-2; 9 bases map to TRBD2. CDR1 is ENHRY, CDR2 SYGVKD, per germline. Trimming took 6 bases from V and 1 from J; bases not matched to a gene: 3. This CDR3 has 15 residues. As DNA, the CDR3 is TGTGCCATCAGGGCGACTAGCGGGAACACCGGGGAGCTGTTTTTT. Translating gives CAIRATSGNTGELFF.

This chain connects TRBV10-3 to TRBJ2-7; possibly TRBD2 for D (5 bases). Deletions cut 8 bases from V and 7 bases from J, with 15 bases between. This CDR3 region has 12 residues. Germline CDR1 and CDR2: ENHRY and SYGVKD. DNA for the CDR3: TGTGCCATCGGGGTGGGAGAAGGTGAGCAGTACTTC. Protein product: CAIGVGEGEQYF.

This clone was found once. In the same sample, other DNA sequences code for this CDR3. The chain couples TRBV11-2 to TRBJ1-4; a weak D match, TRBD1 (5 bases). The V and J ends lost 6 bases and 4 bases respectively, with 9 bases between them. Germline CDR1 SGHAT, CDR2 FQNNGV. The CDR3 is 13 amino acids. This CDR3 is CASSPQGNEKLFF. The CDR3 bases are TGTGCCAGCAGTCCCCAGGGTAATGAAAAACTGTTTTTT. The full variable domain, in which reference TRBV11-2 and TRBJ1-4 provide the parts outside the CDR3, is EAGVAQSPRYKIIEKRQSVAFWCNPISGHATLYWYQQILGQGPKLLIQFQNNGVVDDSQLPKDRFSAERLKGVDSTLKIQPAKLEDSAVYLCASSPQGNEKLFFGSGTQLSVL.

This CDR3 is CASSWDRNYGYTF. For the CDR3, the DNA is TGTGCCAGCAGCTGGGACAGGAACTATGGCTACACCTTC. The chain recombines TRBV7-2 with TRBJ1-2, with 8 positions matching TRBD1. The ends lost 4 bases at V and 2 bases at J; junction bases unmatched: 0. This CDR3 has 13 amino acids. Germline V CDR1 and CDR2: SGHTA, FQGNSA.

The chain combines TRBV5-1 with TRBJ2-1; weak D call: TRBD1 (6 bases). V shed 6 bases and J shed 6 bases, with 19 bases lying between them. CDR3 size: 15 residues. Germline V gene sequence: CDR1 SGHRS, CDR2 YFSETQ. The CDR3 bases are TGCGCCAGCATCCAGGTGGGGGCGAGGGGCAATGAGCAGTTCTTC. Protein product: CASIQVGARGNEQFF.

The V call is TRBV2, the J call TRBJ2-1, with 11 bases identical to TRBD2. The CDR3 length is 15 residues. CDR1 and CDR2 from the germline V gene are SNHLY and FYNNEI. J was trimmed by 4 bases and V by 7 bases; bases with no gene match: 6. CDR3 DNA: TGTGCCAGCACCCGGACTAGCGGGCCTTACAATGAGCAGTTCTTC. This gives the protein CASTRTSGPYNEQFF.

About this clone: The same CDR3 is also encoded by other DNA sequences in this sample. This sequence joins TRBV18 and TRBJ2-1, with no clear D. With 3 bases removed from V and 6 bases from J, the gap between germline ends came to 12 bases. CDR3 length: 14 amino acids. CDR1 is KGHSH and CDR2 is LQKENI in the germline V gene. For the CDR3, the DNA is TGTGCCAGCTCACCCCTTGCCGGCTTCAATGAGCAGTTCTTC. Amino acids: CASSPLAGFNEQFF.

The chain uses TRBV6-6 and TRBJ2-5; D unclear. Trimming removed 2 bases from V and 1 base from J, with 5 bases in between. The CDR3 extends over 13 amino acids. Germline V gene lookup returns CDR1 MNHNY and CDR2 SVGAGI (reference sequence). This chain's CDR3 is CASSYPVQETQYF. The CDR3 DNA is TGTGCCAGCAGTTACCCGGTCCAAGAGACCCAGTACTTC.